This note documents a single T cell receptor (beta chain) sequence. What it recognizes is unknown. The data belong to a study of monozygotic twins with inflammatory bowel disease. The length of the CDR3 is 16 residues. Germline V CDR1 and CDR2: SGHDT, YYEEEE. Study results and caveats: Relative clonotype sharing with others was diminished in IBD patients versus healthy twins, particularly with disease activity. IBD-affected twins scored below their healthy co-twins in TCRbeta diversity (inverse Simpson).

Per-sample cDNA came from eight separate reactions. Researchers used template switching to add UMIs featuring a 6-nucleotide sample barcode. TCRdb reanalyzed the 5' RACE reads and collapses them to one entry per CDR3 protein, without DNA. The table gives 330,000 or so distinct CDR3 sequences; the top ten clones make up around 2% of it. Sequencing was performed on blood. This chain links TRBV5-6 with TRBJ2-2; with no DNA, the TCRdb D assignment of TRBD2 cannot be verified. This receptor was obtained from a human donor with ulcerative colitis or Crohn's disease, or a healthy co-twin of an affected twin (not recorded which). The CDR3 loop reads CASSWRLAANTGELFF.